This T cell receptor (beta chain) was sequenced in a study of shared T cell receptors in the human thymus. Trimming removed 4 bases at V and 1 base at J, with 8 bases between. Germline assignment: CDR1 MNHNS and CDR2 SASEGT. This CDR3 is built from 13 residues. Libraries were prepared by immunoSEQ multiplex PCR; TCRdb keeps only in-frame clonotypes and omits some of them. The sample includes 600,000 or so clones, about 87% of them seen just once. This same sample was also part of a study on human thymus T cells.

The sequencing input was thymocytes. This TCR was recovered from a boy in the first two years of life with a congenital heart defect. The chain employs TRBV6-1 and TRBJ2-7; D unclear. Written as DNA, the CDR3 is TGTGCCAGCAGTGGCAGTCTGTCCTACGAGCAGTACTTC. It specifies CASSGSLSYEQYF.